This TCR beta chain was identified during a study of blood T cell repertoires in COVID-19. Looking at the study overall: The United States, Italy and Spain provided the acute and convalescent COVID-19 samples. T cells, B-cell-depleted T cells, or PBMCs supplied cDNA or gDNA.

Germline lookup yields CDR1 SGHAT and CDR2 FQDESV (reference sequence). The length of the CDR3 is 15 residues. V was clipped by 5 bases and J by 2 bases, with 16 bases between them. Per the original data handling: Reference gene primer amplification yielded estimated nucleated cell counts. The method was immunoSEQ multiplex PCR; TCRdb's version includes in-frame clones alone and lacks a portion of them. For V, J and clone size, that table is used; D and trimming come from the DNA. This sample yields approximately 68,000 clones, of which about 81% are seen a single time; 9.2% belongs to the top ten. The source material was peripheral blood. The receptor was derived from a human donor in a cohort sampled during active COVID-19. This rearrangement joins TRBV11-1 to TRBJ2-7; a possible D gene is TRBD1 (5 bases). CDR3 sequence: CASSPTRGQAYEQYF. The CDR3 DNA sequence: TGTGCCAGCAGCCCCACAAGGGGCCAAGCCTACGAGCAGTACTTC.